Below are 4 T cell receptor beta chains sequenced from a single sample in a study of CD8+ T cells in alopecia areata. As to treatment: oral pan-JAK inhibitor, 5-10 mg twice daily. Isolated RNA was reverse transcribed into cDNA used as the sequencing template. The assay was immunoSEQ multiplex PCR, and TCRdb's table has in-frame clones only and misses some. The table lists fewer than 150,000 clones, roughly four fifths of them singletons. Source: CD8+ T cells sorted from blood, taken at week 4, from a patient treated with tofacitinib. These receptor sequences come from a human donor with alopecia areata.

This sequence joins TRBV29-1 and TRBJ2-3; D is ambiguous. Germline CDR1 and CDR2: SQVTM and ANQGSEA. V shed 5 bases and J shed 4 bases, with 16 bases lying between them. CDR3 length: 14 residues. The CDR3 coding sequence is TGCAGCGTTAGTTCAGAATTATACTCAGATACGCAGTATTTT. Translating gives CSVSSELYSDTQYF.

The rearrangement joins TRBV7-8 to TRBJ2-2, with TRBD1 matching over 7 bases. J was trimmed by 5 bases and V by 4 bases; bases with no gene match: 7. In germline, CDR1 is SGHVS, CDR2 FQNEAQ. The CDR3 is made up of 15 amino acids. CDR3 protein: CASSSWDSPTGELFF. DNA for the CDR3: TGTGCCAGCAGCTCGTGGGACAGCCCAACCGGGGAGCTGTTTTTT.

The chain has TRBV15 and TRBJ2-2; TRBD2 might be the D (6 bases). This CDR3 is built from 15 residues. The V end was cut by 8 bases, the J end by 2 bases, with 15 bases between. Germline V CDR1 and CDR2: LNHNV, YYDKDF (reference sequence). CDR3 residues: CATDPGDLNTGELFF. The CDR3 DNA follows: TGTGCCACCGATCCGGGGGACCTAAACACCGGGGAGCTGTTTTTT.

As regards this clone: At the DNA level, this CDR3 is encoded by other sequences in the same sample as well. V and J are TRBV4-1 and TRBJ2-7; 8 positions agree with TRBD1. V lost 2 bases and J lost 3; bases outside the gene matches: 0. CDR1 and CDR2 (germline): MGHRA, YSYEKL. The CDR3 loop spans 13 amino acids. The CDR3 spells CASSQTGGYEQYF. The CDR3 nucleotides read TGCGCCAGCAGCCAAACAGGGGGCTACGAGCAGTACTTC.